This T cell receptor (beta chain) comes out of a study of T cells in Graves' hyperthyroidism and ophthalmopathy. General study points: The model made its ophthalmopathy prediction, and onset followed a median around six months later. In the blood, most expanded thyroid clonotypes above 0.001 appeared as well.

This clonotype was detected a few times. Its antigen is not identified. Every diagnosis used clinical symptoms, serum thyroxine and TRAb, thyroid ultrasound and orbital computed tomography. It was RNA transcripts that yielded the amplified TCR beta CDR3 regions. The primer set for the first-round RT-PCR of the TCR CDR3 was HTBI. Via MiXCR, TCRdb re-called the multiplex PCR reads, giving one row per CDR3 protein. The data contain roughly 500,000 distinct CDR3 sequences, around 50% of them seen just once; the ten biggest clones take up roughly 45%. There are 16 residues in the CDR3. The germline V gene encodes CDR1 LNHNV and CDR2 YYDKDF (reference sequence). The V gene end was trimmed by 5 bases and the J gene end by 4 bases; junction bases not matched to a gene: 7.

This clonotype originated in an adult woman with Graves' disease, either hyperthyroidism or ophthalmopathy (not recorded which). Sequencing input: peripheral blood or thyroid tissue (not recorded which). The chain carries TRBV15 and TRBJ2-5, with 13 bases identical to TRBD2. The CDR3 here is CATSGGLAGVGETQYF. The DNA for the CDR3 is TGTGCCACCAGCGGCGGACTAGCGGGAGTTGGAGAGACCCAGTACTTC.